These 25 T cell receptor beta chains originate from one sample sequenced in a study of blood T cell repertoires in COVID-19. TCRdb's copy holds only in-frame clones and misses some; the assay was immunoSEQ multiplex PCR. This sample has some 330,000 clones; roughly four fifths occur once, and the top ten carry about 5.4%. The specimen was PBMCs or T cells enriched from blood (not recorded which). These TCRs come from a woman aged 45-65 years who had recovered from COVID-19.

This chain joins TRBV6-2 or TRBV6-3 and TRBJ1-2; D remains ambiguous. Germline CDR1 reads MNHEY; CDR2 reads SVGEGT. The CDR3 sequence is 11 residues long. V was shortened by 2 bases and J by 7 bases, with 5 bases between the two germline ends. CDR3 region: CASSYGSGYTF. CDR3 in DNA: TGTGCCAGCAGTTACGGGAGTGGCTACACCTTC.

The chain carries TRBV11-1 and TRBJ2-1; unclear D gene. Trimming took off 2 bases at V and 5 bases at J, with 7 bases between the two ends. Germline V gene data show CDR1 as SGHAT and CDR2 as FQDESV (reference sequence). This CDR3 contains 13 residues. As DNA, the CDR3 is TGTGCCAGCAGCTTAAGCCTAGACAATGAGCAGTTCTTC. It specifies CASSLSLDNEQFF.

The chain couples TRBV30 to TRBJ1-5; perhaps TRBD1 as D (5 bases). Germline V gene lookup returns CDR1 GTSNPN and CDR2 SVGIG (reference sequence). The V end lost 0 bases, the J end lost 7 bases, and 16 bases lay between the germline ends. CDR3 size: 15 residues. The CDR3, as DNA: TGTGCCTGGAGTGTGGGGCCTTCCCCCTACCAGCCCCAGCATTTT. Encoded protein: CAWSVGPSPYQPQHF.

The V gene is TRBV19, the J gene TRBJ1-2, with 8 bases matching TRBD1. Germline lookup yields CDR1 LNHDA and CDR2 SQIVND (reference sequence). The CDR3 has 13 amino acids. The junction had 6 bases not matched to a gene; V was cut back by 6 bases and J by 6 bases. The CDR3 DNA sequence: TGTGCCAGTAGAAGGACAGGGTGGGATGGCTACACCTTC. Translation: CASRRTGWDGYTF.

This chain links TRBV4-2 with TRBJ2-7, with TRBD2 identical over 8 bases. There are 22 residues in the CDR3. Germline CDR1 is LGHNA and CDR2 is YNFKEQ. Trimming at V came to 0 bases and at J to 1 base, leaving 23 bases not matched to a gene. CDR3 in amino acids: CASSQEAGGGWERERLSYEQYF. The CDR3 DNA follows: TGTGCCAGCAGCCAAGAGGCGGGCGGTGGCTGGGAGCGGGAGAGGCTATCCTACGAGCAGTACTTC.

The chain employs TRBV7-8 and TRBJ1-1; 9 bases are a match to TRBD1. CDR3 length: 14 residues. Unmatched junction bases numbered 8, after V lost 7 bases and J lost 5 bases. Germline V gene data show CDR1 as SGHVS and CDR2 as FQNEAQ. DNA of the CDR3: TGTGCCAGCAACACCGGGACAGGGCGTACTGAAGCTTTCTTT. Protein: CASNTGTGRTEAFF.

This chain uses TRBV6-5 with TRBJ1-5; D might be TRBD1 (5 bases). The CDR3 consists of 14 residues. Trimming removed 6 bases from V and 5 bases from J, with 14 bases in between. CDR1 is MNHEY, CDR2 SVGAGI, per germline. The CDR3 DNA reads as TGTGCCAGCAGCTCGGGACTCCGGGATCAGCCCCAGCATTTT. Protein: CASSSGLRDQPQHF.

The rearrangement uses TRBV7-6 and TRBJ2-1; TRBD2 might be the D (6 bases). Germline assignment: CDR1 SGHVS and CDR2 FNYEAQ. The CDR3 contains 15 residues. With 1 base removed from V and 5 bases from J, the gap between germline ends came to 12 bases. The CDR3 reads CASSLGAGRDNEQFF. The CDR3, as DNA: TGTGCCAGCAGCTTAGGTGCGGGGCGGGACAATGAGCAGTTCTTC.

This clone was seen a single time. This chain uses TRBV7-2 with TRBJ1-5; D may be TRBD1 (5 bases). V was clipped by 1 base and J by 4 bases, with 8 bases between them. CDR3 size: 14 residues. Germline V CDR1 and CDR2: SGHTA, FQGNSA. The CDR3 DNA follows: TGTGCCAGCAGCTTAGGCGGGGGTAATCAGCCCCAGCATTTT. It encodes CASSLGGGNQPQHF.

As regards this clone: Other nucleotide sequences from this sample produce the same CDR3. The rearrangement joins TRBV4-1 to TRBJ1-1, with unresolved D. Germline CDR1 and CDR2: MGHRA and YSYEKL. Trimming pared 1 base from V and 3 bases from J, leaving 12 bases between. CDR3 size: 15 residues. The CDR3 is CASSQGGGSDTEAFF. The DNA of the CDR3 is TGCGCCAGCAGCCAAGGAGGCGGCTCGGACACTGAAGCTTTCTTT.

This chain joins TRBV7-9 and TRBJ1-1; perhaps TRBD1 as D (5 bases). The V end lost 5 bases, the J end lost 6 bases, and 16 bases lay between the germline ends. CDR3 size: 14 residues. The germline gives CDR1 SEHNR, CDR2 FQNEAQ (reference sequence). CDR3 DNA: TGTGCCAGCAGCCCGCCTCAGGGATTAGCTGAAGCTTTCTTT. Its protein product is CASSPPQGLAEAFF.

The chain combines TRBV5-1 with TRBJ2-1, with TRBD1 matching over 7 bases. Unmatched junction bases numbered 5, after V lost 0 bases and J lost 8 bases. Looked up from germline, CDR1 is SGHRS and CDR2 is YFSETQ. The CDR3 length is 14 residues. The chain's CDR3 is CASSLESGGYEQFF. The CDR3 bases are TGCGCCAGCAGCTTGGAGTCAGGGGGTTATGAGCAGTTCTTC.

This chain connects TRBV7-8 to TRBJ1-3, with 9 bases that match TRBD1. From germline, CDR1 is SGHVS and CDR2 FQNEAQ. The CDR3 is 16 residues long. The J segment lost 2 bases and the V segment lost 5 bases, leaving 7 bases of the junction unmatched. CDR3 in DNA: TGTGCCAGCAGCCTCCGGGACAGGGCCCCTGGAAACACCATATATTTT. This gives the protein CASSLRDRAPGNTIYF.

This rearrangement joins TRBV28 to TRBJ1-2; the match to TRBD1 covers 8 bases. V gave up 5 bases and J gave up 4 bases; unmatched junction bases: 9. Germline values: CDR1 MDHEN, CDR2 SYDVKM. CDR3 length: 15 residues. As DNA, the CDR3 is TGTGCCAGCAGTGACTATACAGGGGGTGGCTATGGCTACACCTTC. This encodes CASSDYTGGGYGYTF.

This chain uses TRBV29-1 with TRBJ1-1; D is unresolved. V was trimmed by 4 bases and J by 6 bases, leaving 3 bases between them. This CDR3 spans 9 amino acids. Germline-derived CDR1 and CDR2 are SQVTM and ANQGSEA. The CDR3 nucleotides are TGCAGCGTTGGGCCTGAAGCTTTCTTT. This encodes CSVGPEAFF.

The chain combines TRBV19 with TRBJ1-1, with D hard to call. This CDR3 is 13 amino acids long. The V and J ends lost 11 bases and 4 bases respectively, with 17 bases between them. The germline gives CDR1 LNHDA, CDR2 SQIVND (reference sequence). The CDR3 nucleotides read TGTGCCGTCCACCAACCGGGTCTCACTGAAGCTTTCTTT. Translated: CAVHQPGLTEAFF.

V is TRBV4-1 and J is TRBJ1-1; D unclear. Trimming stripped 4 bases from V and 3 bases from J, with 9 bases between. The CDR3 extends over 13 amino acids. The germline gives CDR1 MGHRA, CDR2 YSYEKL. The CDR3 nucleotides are TGCGCCAGCAGCCCAATTGTTTACACTGAAGCTTTCTTT. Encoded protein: CASSPIVYTEAFF.

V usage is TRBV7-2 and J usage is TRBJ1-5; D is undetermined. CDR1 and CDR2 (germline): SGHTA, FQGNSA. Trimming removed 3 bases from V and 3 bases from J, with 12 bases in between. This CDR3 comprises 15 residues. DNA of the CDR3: TGTGCCAGCAGCTTTGACACGGTAGTCAATCAGCCCCAGCATTTT. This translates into CASSFDTVVNQPQHF.

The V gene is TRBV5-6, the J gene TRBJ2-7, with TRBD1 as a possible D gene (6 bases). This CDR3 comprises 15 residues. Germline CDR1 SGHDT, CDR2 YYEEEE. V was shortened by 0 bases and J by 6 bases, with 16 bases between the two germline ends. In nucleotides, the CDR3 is TGTGCCAGCAGCTTGGCCCTAGGACAGCCTGTCGAGCAGTACTTC. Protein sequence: CASSLALGQPVEQYF. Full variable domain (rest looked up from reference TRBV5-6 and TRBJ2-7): DAGVTQSPTHLIKTRGQQVTLRCSPKSGHDTVSWYQQALGQGPQFIFQYYEEEERQRGNFPDRFSGHQFPNYSSELNVNALLLGDSALYLCASSLALGQPVEQYFGPGTRLTVT.

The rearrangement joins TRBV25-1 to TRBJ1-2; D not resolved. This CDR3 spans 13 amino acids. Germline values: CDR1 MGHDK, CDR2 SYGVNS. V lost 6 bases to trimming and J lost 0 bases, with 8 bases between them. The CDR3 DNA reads TGTGCCAGCAGCGTAAAATCTAACTATGGCTACACCTTC. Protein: CASSVKSNYGYTF.

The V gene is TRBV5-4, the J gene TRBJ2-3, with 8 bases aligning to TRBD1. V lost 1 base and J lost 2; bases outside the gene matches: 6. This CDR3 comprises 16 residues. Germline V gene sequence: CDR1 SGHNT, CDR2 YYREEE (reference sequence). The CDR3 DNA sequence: TGTGCCAGCAGCTTGCCTCGACAGGGGACCACAGATACGCAGTATTTT. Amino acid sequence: CASSLPRQGTTDTQYF.

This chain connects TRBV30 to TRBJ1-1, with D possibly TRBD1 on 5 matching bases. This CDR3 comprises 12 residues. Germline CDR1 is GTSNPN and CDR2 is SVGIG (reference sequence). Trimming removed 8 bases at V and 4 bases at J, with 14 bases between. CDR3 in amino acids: CAGGGGATEAFF. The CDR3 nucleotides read TGTGCCGGGGGGGGAGGGGCCACTGAAGCTTTCTTT.

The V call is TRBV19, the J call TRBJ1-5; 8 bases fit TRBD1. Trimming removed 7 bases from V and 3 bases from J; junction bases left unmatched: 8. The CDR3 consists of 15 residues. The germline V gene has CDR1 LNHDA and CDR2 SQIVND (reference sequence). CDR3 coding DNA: TGTGCCAGTATCCAGACAGGGGCGATCAATCAGCCCCAGCATTTT. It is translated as CASIQTGAINQPQHF.

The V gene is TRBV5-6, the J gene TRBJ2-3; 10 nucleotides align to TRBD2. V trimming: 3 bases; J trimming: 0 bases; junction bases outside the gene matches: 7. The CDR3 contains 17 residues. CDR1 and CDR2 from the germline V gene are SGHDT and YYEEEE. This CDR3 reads CASSSLPTSGSTDTQYF. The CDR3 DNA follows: TGTGCCAGCAGCTCCTTACCGACTAGCGGGAGCACAGATACGCAGTATTTT.

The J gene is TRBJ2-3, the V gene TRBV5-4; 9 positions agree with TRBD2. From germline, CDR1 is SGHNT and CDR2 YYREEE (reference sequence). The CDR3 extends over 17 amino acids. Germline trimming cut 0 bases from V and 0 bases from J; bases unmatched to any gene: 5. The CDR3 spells CASSLGASGTSTDTQYF. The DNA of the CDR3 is TGTGCCAGCAGCTTGGGGGCTAGCGGGACTAGCACAGATACGCAGTATTTT.